These 32 T cell receptor beta chains came from one sample sequenced in a study of blood T cell repertoires in COVID-19. Method: immunoSEQ multiplex PCR; TCRdb's copy keeps in-frame clones and lacks some. Of approximately 230,000 clones in the sample, around 83% are singletons; the top ten hold about 8.1%. Source material: peripheral blood. Receptor source: a man of 80 years or more with acute or convalescent COVID-19.

This sequence joins TRBV6-5 and TRBJ2-1, with 13 bases matching TRBD2. The CDR3 covers 15 residues. The V gene end was trimmed by 6 bases and the J gene end by 7 bases; junction bases not matched to a gene: 6. CDR1 and CDR2 from the germline V gene are MNHEY and SVGAGI. The CDR3 DNA sequence: TGTGCCAGCAGCCGGACTAGCGGGAGAGGTAATGAGCAGTTCTTC. This encodes CASSRTSGRGNEQFF.

The chain links TRBV29-1 to TRBJ1-1; D gene uncertain. CDR1 is SQVTM, CDR2 ANQGSEA, per germline. The CDR3 is made up of 14 amino acids. Trimming took 7 bases from V and 1 from J, leaving 16 bases between them. The CDR3 DNA follows: TGCAGCGCCCGGGTGCGGCAGACGAACACTGAAGCTTTCTTT. This translates into CSARVRQTNTEAFF.

The genes are TRBV7-2 and TRBJ1-5, with 12 bases matching TRBD1. The length of the CDR3 is 18 residues. Germline assignment: CDR1 SGHTA and CDR2 FQGNSA. Trimming cost V 1 base and J 6 bases; bases outside gene matches: 10. This CDR3 reads CASSLERAGTGGAQPQHF. CDR3 DNA: TGTGCCAGCAGCTTAGAAAGGGCCGGGACAGGGGGCGCTCAGCCCCAGCATTTT.

V usage is TRBV5-1 and J usage is TRBJ2-1; possible D gene TRBD2, 5 bases. Germline V gene lookup returns CDR1 SGHRS and CDR2 YFSETQ. V lost 4 bases, J lost 3 bases, and 11 bases lay in between. This CDR3 has 14 residues. CDR3 sequence reads: CASSREGFYNEQFF. In DNA form, the CDR3 reads TGCGCCAGCAGCCGCGAGGGCTTCTACAATGAGCAGTTCTTC.

This chain uses TRBV11-3 with TRBJ2-7, with TRBD1 as a possible D gene (5 bases). The CDR3 loop spans 14 amino acids. Trimming removed 5 bases from V and 4 bases from J, with 15 bases in between. Germline V gives CDR1 SGHNT, CDR2 YENEEA. CDR3 sequence reads: CASSPPGHPYEQYF. In nucleotides, the CDR3 is TGTGCCAGCAGCCCTCCCGGACACCCTTACGAGCAGTACTTC.

The V and J genes are TRBV7-9 and TRBJ1-3; 7 nucleotides match TRBD1. There are 19 residues in the CDR3. J gave up 1 base and V 7 bases, and 19 bases lay outside the gene matches. The germline gives CDR1 SEHNR, CDR2 FQNEAQ (reference sequence). The chain's CDR3 is CASTYGRGGQRTSGNTIYF. DNA for the CDR3: TGTGCCAGCACCTATGGCCGGGGGGGACAGCGAACATCTGGAAACACCATATATTTT.

The chain has TRBV20-1 and TRBJ1-6; 7 bases fit TRBD1. The CDR3 covers 13 residues. V was pared by 3 bases and J by 9 bases, with 5 bases of the junction left unmatched. CDR1 and CDR2 from the germline V gene are DFQATT and SNEGSKA (reference sequence). The CDR3 loop reads CSASYRGGSPLHF. For the CDR3, the DNA is TGCAGTGCTAGTTACAGGGGCGGTTCACCCCTCCACTTT.

The chain has TRBV28 and TRBJ1-2; 10 bases agree with TRBD1. This CDR3 contains 15 residues. The germline gives CDR1 MDHEN, CDR2 SYDVKM. Germline trimming cut 6 bases from V and 0 bases from J; bases unmatched to any gene: 4. CDR3 DNA sequence: TGTGCCAGCAGGGGACAGGGGACCTCTAACTATGGCTACACCTTC. This codes for CASRGQGTSNYGYTF.

The chain is built from TRBV6-1 and TRBJ2-7, with TRBD2 as a possible D gene (5 bases). Trimming stripped 0 bases from V and 7 bases from J, with 10 bases between. This CDR3 contains 13 residues. CDR1 is MNHNS and CDR2 is SASEGT in the germline V gene. The CDR3 DNA reads TGTGCCAGCAGTGAAGCGCGGGTCGGAGAGCAGTACTTC. Residues: CASSEARVGEQYF.

The rearrangement links TRBV5-1 to TRBJ2-1; 12 bases agree with TRBD2. Trimming at V came to 3 bases and at J to 9 bases, leaving 4 bases not matched to a gene. Germline V gene lookup returns CDR1 SGHRS and CDR2 YFSETQ. The CDR3 extends over 14 amino acids. The CDR3 DNA reads TGCGCCAGCAGCTCACTAGCGGGGGGAGGTGAGCAGTTCTTC. Protein: CASSSLAGGGEQFF.

V gene TRBV5-4 combines with J gene TRBJ1-1; a possible D gene is TRBD1 (6 bases). V was shortened by 5 bases and J by 3 bases, with 14 bases between the two germline ends. Germline lookup yields CDR1 SGHNT and CDR2 YYREEE (reference sequence). The CDR3 runs to 14 residues. CDR3 amino acids: CASRPGHQDTEAFF. The CDR3, as DNA: TGTGCCAGCAGACCGGGACATCAGGACACTGAAGCTTTCTTT. Combining the CDR3 with reference TRBV5-4 and TRBJ1-1 gives the whole variable domain ETGVTQSPTHLIKTRGQQVTLRCSSQSGHNTVSWYQQALGQGPQFIFQYYREEENGRGNFPPRFSGLQFPNYSSELNVNALELDDSALYLCASRPGHQDTEAFFGQGTRLTVV.

The chain combines TRBV5-1 with TRBJ2-2, with TRBD2 as a possible D gene (7 bases). CDR3 length equals 20 residues. Trimming cost V 3 bases and J 0 bases, with 24 bases left between them. Per germline, CDR1 SGHRS and CDR2 YFSETQ. CDR3 nucleotides: TGCGCCAGCAGCTCCCCCCCAGGGGCGGGGGCCGGTGCGAACACCGGGGAGCTGTTTTTT. It translates to CASSSPPGAGAGANTGELFF.

The V call is TRBV6-5, the J call TRBJ2-7; 11 bases map to TRBD1. V lost 6 bases to trimming and J lost 2 bases; unmatched junction nucleotides: 0. Germline values: CDR1 MNHEY, CDR2 SVGAGI. The CDR3 loop spans 13 amino acids. The chain's CDR3 is CASRGQGAYEQYF. For the CDR3, the DNA is TGTGCCAGCAGGGGACAGGGGGCCTACGAGCAGTACTTC.

This chain uses TRBV7-8 with TRBJ1-2, with 8 bases fitting TRBD1. The CDR3 is made up of 15 amino acids. The V and J ends lost 5 bases and 6 bases, in that order; junction bases with no gene match: 11. Germline values: CDR1 SGHVS, CDR2 FQNEAQ. This CDR3 is CASSQQPGTGNGYTF. CDR3 bases: TGTGCCAGCAGCCAACAGCCCGGGACAGGTAATGGCTACACCTTC.

The chain combines TRBV21-1 with TRBJ1-3; the table's D gene call, TRBD1, was not cross checked with the DNA. TRBV21-1 is labeled a pseudogene. This CDR3 is 16 amino acids long. The CDR3 DNA reads TGTGCCAGCAGCAAAAGGGACAGGGTCCCTGGAAACACCATATATTTT. This gives the protein CASSKRDRVPGNTIYF.

The chain uses TRBV7-2 and TRBJ1-5, with a tentative D call TRBD1 (5 bases). V was shortened by 0 bases and J by 3 bases, with 6 bases between the two germline ends. Germline CDR1 is SGHTA and CDR2 is FQGNSA. This CDR3 is 14 amino acids long. CDR3 nucleotide sequence: TGTGCCAGCAGCTTAGCAGGGGTCAATCAGCCCCAGCATTTT. It yields the protein CASSLAGVNQPQHF. The entire variable domain, with the rest obtained from reference TRBV7-2 and TRBJ1-5, is as follows: GAGVSQSPSNKVTEKGKDVELRCDPISGHTALYWYRQSLGQGLEFLIYFQGNSAPDKSGLPSDRFSAERTGGSVSTLTIQRTQQEDSAVYLCASSLAGVNQPQHFGDGTRLSIL.

On this clone itself: A much larger clone differs from this one at a single base, so this may be a read error. The genes are TRBV2 and TRBJ1-6; TRBD1 matches at 9 bases. Germline lookup yields CDR1 SNHLY and CDR2 FYNNEI. Trimming at V came to 6 bases and at J to 5 bases, leaving 5 bases not matched to a gene. The CDR3 covers 15 residues. The CDR3 region has the DNA TGTGCCAGCAGCCCTGGGACAGGGAATAATTCACCCCTCCACTTT. Residues: CASSPGTGNNSPLHF.

Notes on this clone: At one end, the junction sequence differs from germline, possibly due to a read error. This chain joins TRBV5-1 and TRBJ2-7; TRBD1 matches 9 bases. The CDR3 runs 13 residues. Germline V gene data show CDR1 as SGHRS and CDR2 as YFSETQ. CDR3 in DNA: TGCGCCAGCAGGTTGGACAGGGGCTACGAGCAGTACTTC. This sequence encodes CASRLDRGYEQYF.

V usage is TRBV12-5 and J usage is TRBJ1-3; D uncertain. CDR1 and CDR2 from the germline V gene are LGHNT and FRNRAP. This CDR3 is 15 amino acids long. Between the trimmed V and J ends, which lost 0 bases and 0 bases, there was a span of 6 bases. The CDR3 DNA follows: TGTGCTAGTGGTTTGGTACAAATCTCTGGAAACACCATATATTTT. Its translation: CASGLVQISGNTIYF.

J is TRBJ1-5 and V is TRBV27, with D perhaps matching TRBD1 (5 bases). The CDR3 totals 13 residues. CDR1 is MNHEY, CDR2 SMNVEV, per germline (reference sequence). V lost 6 bases and J lost 5, with 11 bases in between. Written as DNA, the CDR3 is TGTGCCAGCAGGCAGGGTTTTGATCAGCCCCAGCATTTT. This translates into CASRQGFDQPQHF.

This rearrangement joins TRBV7-3 to TRBJ2-5; 9 bases line up with TRBD1. The CDR3 has 15 amino acids. Germline values: CDR1 SGHTA, CDR2 FQGTGA. The ends lost 5 bases at V and 3 bases at J; junction bases unmatched: 7. CDR3 region: CASSPQTGGKETQYF. DNA for the CDR3: TGTGCCAGCAGCCCCCAGACAGGGGGAAAAGAGACCCAGTACTTC.

This clone occurred once. The chain's CDR3 is CASGLLLSTDTQYF. CDR3 bases: TGTGCTAGTGGTTTGCTTCTCAGCACAGATACGCAGTATTTT. V gene TRBV12-5 combines with J gene TRBJ2-3, with D unresolved. V was clipped by 2 bases and J by 0 bases, with 6 bases between them. Germline assignment: CDR1 LGHNT and CDR2 FRNRAP. The CDR3 runs 14 residues.

This clone has only one observation. DNA for the CDR3: TGTGCCAGCAGTTACTCGCTCCAGAATAACTATGGCTACACCTTC. Protein sequence: CASSYSLQNNYGYTF. The chain recombines TRBV6-5 with TRBJ1-2, with unresolved D. With 0 bases removed from V and 1 base from J, the gap between germline ends came to 9 bases. The CDR3 totals 15 residues. Germline V gene data show CDR1 as MNHEY and CDR2 as SVGAGI.

V is TRBV9 and J is TRBJ1-1, with D tentatively TRBD1 (6 bases). The CDR3 is 14 residues long. The germline V gene has CDR1 SGDLS and CDR2 YYNGEE. V lost 4 bases and J 5 bases, leaving 15 bases between the germline ends. The CDR3 DNA follows: TGTGCCAGCAGCCGCCTGGACAGCTGGACTGAAGCTTTCTTT. It specifies CASSRLDSWTEAFF.

The chain recombines TRBV2 with TRBJ2-2, with 11 positions matching TRBD2. The junction had 4 bases not matched to a gene; V was cut back by 3 bases and J by 1 base. The length of the CDR3 is 17 residues. Per germline, CDR1 SNHLY and CDR2 FYNNEI. This CDR3 is CASSDPGTSGNTGELFF. The CDR3 bases are TGTGCCAGCAGTGACCCTGGGACTAGCGGGAACACCGGGGAGCTGTTTTTT.

The genes are TRBV2 and TRBJ1-5, with 10 nucleotides matching TRBD1. The J segment lost 3 bases and the V segment lost 8 bases, leaving 16 bases of the junction unmatched. Germline V CDR1 and CDR2: SNHLY, FYNNEI. The CDR3 runs to 18 residues. The CDR3 sequence is CASGGVPGQGLINQPQHF. CDR3 DNA: TGTGCCAGCGGGGGTGTTCCGGGACAGGGGTTGATCAATCAGCCCCAGCATTTT.

The chain is built from TRBV7-8 and TRBJ1-5, with 9 bases matching TRBD1. Germline CDR1 is SGHVS and CDR2 is FQNEAQ. J lost 1 base, V lost 3 bases, and 10 bases had no gene match. This CDR3 is 18 amino acids long. The CDR3, as DNA: TGTGCCAGCAGCTTCGCCGGGACAGGGCGTGCAAGCAATCAGCCCCAGCATTTT. Its translation is CASSFAGTGRASNQPQHF. Full variable domain (remainder filled in from reference TRBV7-8 and TRBJ1-5): GAGVSQSPRYKVAKRGQDVALRCDPISGHVSLFWYQQALGQGPEFLTYFQNEAQLDKSGLPSDRFFAERPEGSVSTLKIQRTQQEDSAVYLCASSFAGTGRASNQPQHFGDGTRLSIL.

This sequence joins TRBV6-6 and TRBJ1-5, with no clear D. The CDR3 has 14 residues. From germline, CDR1 is MNHNY and CDR2 SVGAGI (reference sequence). V lost 6 bases, J lost 6 bases, and 15 bases lay in between. The CDR3 protein is CASRLQRSSQPQHF. The CDR3, as DNA: TGTGCCAGCAGACTACAGCGGTCGAGTCAGCCCCAGCATTTT.

In nucleotides, the CDR3 is TGTGCCAGCAGCCGAGGAACGGGACAGGGAAGCTACGAGCAGTACTTC. It codes for CASSRGTGQGSYEQYF. This chain uses TRBV4-2 with TRBJ2-7; 9 positions match TRBD1. V was clipped by 4 bases and J by 3 bases; unmatched bases: 10. Germline V gives CDR1 LGHNA, CDR2 YNFKEQ. The CDR3 consists of 16 residues.

The chain is built from TRBV2 and TRBJ1-5; the match to TRBD1 covers 8 bases. This CDR3 has 15 residues. CDR1 and CDR2 (germline): SNHLY, FYNNEI. Trimming at V came to 5 bases and at J to 6 bases, leaving 9 bases not matched to a gene. As DNA, the CDR3 is TGTGCCAGCAGTAGGAGGCAGGGGGCGATTCAGCCCCAGCATTTT. Its translation is CASSRRQGAIQPQHF. Complete variable domain (other parts from reference TRBV2 and TRBJ1-5): EPEVTQTPSHQVTQMGQEVILRCVPISNHLYFYWYRQILGQKVEFLVSFYNNEISEKSEIFDDQFSVERPDGSNFTLKIRSTKLEDSAMYFCASSRRQGAIQPQHFGDGTRLSIL.

J is TRBJ2-1 and V is TRBV5-1, with 9 bases matching TRBD2. Germline CDR1 is SGHRS and CDR2 is YFSETQ. CDR3 length: 14 residues. The V segment lost 5 bases and the J segment 9 bases; nucleotides outside the gene matches: 9. CDR3 amino acids: CASRSVAGVSEQFF. CDR3 sequence (DNA): TGCGCCAGCAGGAGTGTAGCGGGAGTAAGTGAGCAGTTCTTC.

This chain uses TRBV18 with TRBJ1-6; D may be TRBD1 (5 bases). The ends were cut back, 0 bases at V and 8 bases at J, with 20 bases in the middle. CDR3 length equals 18 residues. The V gene's germline CDR1 is KGHSH and CDR2 LQKENI. Here the CDR3 reads CASSPPSGRAKQDSPLHF. DNA of the CDR3: TGTGCCAGCTCACCACCTTCTGGCAGGGCCAAGCAGGATTCACCCCTCCACTTT.